Each of the 12 T cell receptor beta chains below was sequenced from the same sample in a study of radiation and T cells in renal cell carcinoma. The protocol was immunoSEQ multiplex PCR, while the TCRdb copy is restricted to in-frame clones and leaves out a portion. The repertoire holds some 100,000 clones, 65% to 90% seen once, with more than 7% in the top ten. Sample time point: blood 4 weeks post-SBRT, at nephrectomy. Documented treatment: 15 Gy SBRT to primary tumor, nephrectomy 4 weeks later. The source material was blood, sampled from a patient whose treatment included radiotherapy and nephrectomy. These TCRs come from a man in his sixties with renal cell carcinoma.

This clone occurred once. A junction boundary mismatches the germline segment, possibly from a read error. The chain employs TRBV2 and TRBJ2-1; D unclear. The CDR3 contains 15 residues. Germline loops: CDR1 SNHLY, CDR2 FYNNEI. CDR3 sequence: CASREGILLNNEQFF. The DNA for the CDR3 is TGTGCCAGCAGAGAAGGTATCTTACTCAACAATGAGCAGTTCTTC.

This clone was seen more than once but under ten times. The chain couples TRBV4-2 to TRBJ2-2, with D uncertain. V was shortened by 3 bases and J by 0 bases, with 5 bases between the two germline ends. The V gene's germline CDR1 is LGHNA and CDR2 YNFKEQ. The CDR3 is 14 residues long. CDR3 sequence: CASSQQANTGELFF. The CDR3 nucleotides are TGTGCCAGCAGCCAGCAGGCGAACACCGGGGAGCTGTTTTTT.

Here the CDR3 DNA reads TGTGCCAGCAGCGTGCATCCGAACACCGGGGAGCTGTTTTTT. This sequence encodes CASSVHPNTGELFF. The chain joins TRBV7-2 to TRBJ2-2; D is uncertain. Germline CDR1 SGHTA, CDR2 FQGNSA. CDR3 length: 14 residues. V was cut by 5 bases and J by 0 bases, with 7 bases left in between.

The chain uses TRBV9 and TRBJ2-2, with a tentative D call TRBD2 (5 bases). Germline lookup yields CDR1 SGDLS and CDR2 YYNGEE. CDR3 length: 15 amino acids. Deletions cut 4 bases from V and 6 bases from J, with 16 bases between. As DNA, the CDR3 is TGTGCCAGCAGCTTGCGAGGGATCGTCGCCGGGGAGCTGTTTTTT. Translated, it gives CASSLRGIVAGELFF.

The chain is built from TRBV27 and TRBJ1-2; 7 bases agree with TRBD1. CDR1 MNHEY and CDR2 SMNVEV come from the germline V gene (reference sequence). The J segment lost 3 bases and the V segment lost 5 bases, leaving 6 bases of the junction unmatched. The CDR3 is made up of 14 amino acids. CDR3 residues: CASSLRQGDYGYTF. In DNA, the CDR3 is TGTGCCAGCAGTCTCCGTCAGGGGGACTATGGCTACACCTTC.

The chain is built from TRBV27 and TRBJ2-1; D unresolved. V lost 0 bases, J lost 6 bases, and 15 bases lay in between. Germline values: CDR1 MNHEY, CDR2 SMNVEV (reference sequence). This CDR3 has 16 residues. DNA for the CDR3: TGTGCCAGCAGTTTATCATGGGGTTCCCCCCGCAATGAGCAGTTCTTC. It codes for CASSLSWGSPRNEQFF.

J is TRBJ2-2 and V is TRBV6-4; D gene unclear. This CDR3 region has 13 residues. The germline gives CDR1 MRHNA, CDR2 SNTAGT. V was shortened by 6 bases and J by 1 base, with 6 bases between the two germline ends. The CDR3 reads CASRDVNTGELFF. CDR3 sequence (DNA): TGTGCCAGCAGGGACGTGAACACCGGGGAGCTGTTTTTT.

The rearrangement uses TRBV28 and TRBJ2-6; either TRBD1 or TRBD2 may supply D (6 bases each). V was trimmed by 2 bases and J by 4 bases, leaving 12 bases between them. The CDR3 runs 16 residues. Looked up from germline, CDR1 is MDHEN and CDR2 is SYDVKM. CDR3 amino acids: CASSLIRGQGANVLTF. In nucleotides, the CDR3 is TGTGCCAGCAGTTTAATCCGGGGGCAAGGGGCCAACGTCCTGACTTTC.

This sequence joins TRBV10-3 and TRBJ1-6, with D tentatively TRBD1 (5 bases). Trimming removed 9 bases at V and 3 bases at J, with 9 bases between. The V gene's germline CDR1 is ENHRY and CDR2 SYGVKD. This CDR3 is built from 13 residues. The CDR3 loop is CAMGTDYNSPLHF. The CDR3 nucleotides are TGTGCCATGGGGACGGACTATAATTCACCCCTCCACTTT.

The rearrangement uses TRBV5-1 and TRBJ2-3, with D uncertain. This CDR3 has 13 amino acids. V was clipped by 5 bases and J by 2 bases, with 9 bases between them. CDR1 SGHRS and CDR2 YFSETQ come from the germline V gene. This CDR3 reads CASRLSDTDTQYF. CDR3 nucleotide sequence: TGCGCCAGCAGATTGTCAGACACAGATACGCAGTATTTT.

The genes are TRBV6-1 and TRBJ2-7; TRBD1 matches 11 bases. Germline CDR1 and CDR2: MNHNS and SASEGT. The V gene end was trimmed by 2 bases and the J gene end by 3 bases; junction bases not matched to a gene: 3. This CDR3 is 15 amino acids long. The CDR3 here is CASSESGQGGYEQYF. The CDR3 nucleotides read TGTGCCAGCAGTGAATCGGGACAGGGGGGCTACGAGCAGTACTTC.

This chain links TRBV2 with TRBJ1-3, with 7 bases fitting TRBD1. Germline assignment: CDR1 SNHLY and CDR2 FYNNEI. J was trimmed by 0 bases and V by 1 base; bases with no gene match: 3. The CDR3 contains 16 residues. The CDR3 sequence: CASSEGGQLSGNTIYF. The CDR3 DNA reads TGTGCCAGCAGTGAAGGGGGACAGCTCTCTGGAAACACCATATATTTT.